This T cell receptor (beta chain) was sequenced in a study of a mutant IDH1 vaccine in newly diagnosed glioma. About the research overall: The start of vaccination came 4-6 weeks after radiotherapy alone, or with temozolomide cycles. Patients got radiotherapy, temozolomide, or both beforehand, and most got both. Mean patient age was around 40 years; approximately 60% were male and roughly 38% female.

With respect to this clone: Its antigen is not identified.

Time point denoted: week 47, end of study. Each dose delivered 300 ug of mutant IDH1 20-mer peptide subcutaneously with imiquimod. In weeks 1, 3, 5, 7, 11, 15, 19 and 23, patients were immunized, eight times in all. Germline CDR1 and CDR2: SGDLS and YYNGEE. Germline trimming cut 2 bases from V and 0 bases from J; bases unmatched to any gene: 1. The CDR3 has 15 residues. The protocol was immunoSEQ multiplex PCR, while the TCRdb copy is restricted to in-frame clones and leaves out a portion. The table has over 80,000 clones, more than 80% seen once. The sequence derives from a man aged 40-49 years with glioma. The sequences come from PBMCs, collected from a glioma patient whose treatment included an IDH1 peptide vaccine. J is TRBJ2-1 and V is TRBV9, with 8 bases fitting TRBD2. The CDR3, as DNA: TGTGCCAGCAGCGTTGGGACTAGCTCCTACAATGAGCAGTTCTTC. Its translation: CASSVGTSSYNEQFF. Supplemented by reference TRBV9 and TRBJ2-1, the full variable domain reads DSGVTQTPKHLITATGQRVTLRCSPRSGDLSVYWYQQSLDQGLQFLIQYYNGEERAKGNILERFSAQQFPDLHSELNLSSLELGDSALYFCASSVGTSSYNEQFFGPGTRLTVL.